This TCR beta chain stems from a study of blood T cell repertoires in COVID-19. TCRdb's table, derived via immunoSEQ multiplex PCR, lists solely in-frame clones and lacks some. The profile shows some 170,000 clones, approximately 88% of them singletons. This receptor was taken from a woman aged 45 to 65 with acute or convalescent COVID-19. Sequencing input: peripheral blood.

The DNA for the CDR3 is TGTGCCAGCAGCGTTGGGGCGAACACTGAAGCTTTCTTT. Its translation is CASSVGANTEAFF. V gene TRBV9 combines with J gene TRBJ1-1, with a possible D match to TRBD1 (5 bases). The V gene lost 2 bases and the J gene lost 1 base, with 6 bases spanning the gap. From germline, CDR1 is SGDLS and CDR2 YYNGEE. The CDR3 totals 13 residues.